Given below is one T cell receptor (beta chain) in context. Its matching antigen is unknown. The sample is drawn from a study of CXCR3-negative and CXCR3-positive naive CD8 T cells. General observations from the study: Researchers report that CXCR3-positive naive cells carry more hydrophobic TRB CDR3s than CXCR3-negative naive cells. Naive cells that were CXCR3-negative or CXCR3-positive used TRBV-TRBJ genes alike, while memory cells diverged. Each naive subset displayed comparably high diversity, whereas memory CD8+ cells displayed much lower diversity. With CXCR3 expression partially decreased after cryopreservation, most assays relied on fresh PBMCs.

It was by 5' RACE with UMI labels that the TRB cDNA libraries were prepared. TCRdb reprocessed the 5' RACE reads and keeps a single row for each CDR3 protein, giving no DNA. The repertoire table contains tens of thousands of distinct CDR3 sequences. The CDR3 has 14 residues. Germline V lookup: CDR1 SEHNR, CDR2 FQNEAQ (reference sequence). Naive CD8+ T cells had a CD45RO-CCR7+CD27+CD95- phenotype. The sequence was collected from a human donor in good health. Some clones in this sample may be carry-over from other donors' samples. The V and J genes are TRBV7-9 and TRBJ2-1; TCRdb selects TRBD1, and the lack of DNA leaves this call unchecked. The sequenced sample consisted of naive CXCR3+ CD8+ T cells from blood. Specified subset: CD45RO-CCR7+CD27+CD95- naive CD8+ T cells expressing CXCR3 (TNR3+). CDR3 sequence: CASPLPGPTFEQFF.